The sample holds one count of the clone carrying this T cell receptor (beta chain). The data were taken from a study of technical replicates of blood from a handful of donors. The CDR3 extends over 17 amino acids. V was clipped by 3 bases and J by 6 bases; unmatched bases: 9. In germline, CDR1 is SGHVS, CDR2 FNYEAQ. Sequencing used immunoSEQ multiplex PCR; TCRdb keeps in-frame clones, though not all of them. The table lists nearly 80,000 clones, 90% to 95% of them singletons. The sample was T cells isolated from PBMCs. The sequence was obtained from a human donor in good health. This chain links TRBV7-6 with TRBJ2-1, with TRBD2 matching over 12 bases. This chain's CDR3 is CASSLELAGGETNEQFF. In DNA, the CDR3 is TGTGCCAGCAGCTTGGAACTAGCGGGAGGAGAGACCAATGAGCAGTTCTTC.